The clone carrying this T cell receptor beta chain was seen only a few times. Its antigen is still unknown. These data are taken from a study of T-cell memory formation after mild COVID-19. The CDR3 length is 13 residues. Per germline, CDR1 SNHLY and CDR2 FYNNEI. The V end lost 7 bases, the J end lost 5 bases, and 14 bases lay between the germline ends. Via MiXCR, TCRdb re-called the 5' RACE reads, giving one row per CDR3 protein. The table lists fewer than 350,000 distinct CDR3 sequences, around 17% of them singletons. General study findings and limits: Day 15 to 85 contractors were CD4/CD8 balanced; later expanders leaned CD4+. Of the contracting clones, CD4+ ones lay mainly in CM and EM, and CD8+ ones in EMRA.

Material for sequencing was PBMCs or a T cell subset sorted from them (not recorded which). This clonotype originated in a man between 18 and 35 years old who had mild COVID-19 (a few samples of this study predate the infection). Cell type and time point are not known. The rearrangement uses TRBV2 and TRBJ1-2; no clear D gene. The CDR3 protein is CASIGGKSYGYTF. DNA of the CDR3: TGTGCCAGCATCGGAGGGAAAAGTTATGGCTACACCTTC. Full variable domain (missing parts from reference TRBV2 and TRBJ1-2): EPEVTQTPSHQVTQMGQEVILRCVPISNHLYFYWYRQILGQKVEFLVSFYNNEISEKSEIFDDQFSVERPDGSNFTLKIRSTKLEDSAMYFCASIGGKSYGYTFGSGTRLTVV.